This passage covers 13 T cell receptor beta chains from one sample sequenced in a study of cytomegalovirus exposure and HLA in healthy donors. 60 Vbeta and 13 Jbeta primers were used in PCR. TCRdb's table, derived via immunoSEQ multiplex PCR, lists solely in-frame clones and lacks some. Counted here are over 150,000 clones, roughly 77% occurring once; the ten biggest clones make up approximately 8%. The sequencing input was PBMCs. The receptors here all came from a young man in good health and CMV-seropositive.

V usage is TRBV27 and J usage is TRBJ2-3, with TRBD2 as a possible D gene (5 bases). Trimming left V 4 bases short and J 2 bases short, with 16 bases between. The CDR3 is 16 amino acids. Germline values: CDR1 MNHEY, CDR2 SMNVEV (reference sequence). CDR3 residues: CASSSRLGLATDTQYF. Here the CDR3 DNA reads TGTGCCAGCAGTTCAAGACTGGGTCTAGCCACAGATACGCAGTATTTT.

The chain has TRBV7-9 and TRBJ2-3; D may be TRBD2 (6 bases). Germline CDR1 and CDR2: SEHNR and FQNEAQ (reference sequence). V was shortened by 7 bases and J by 0 bases, with 17 bases between the two germline ends. The CDR3 contains 16 residues. This chain's CDR3 is CASILPGSESTDTQYF. The CDR3 DNA reads TGTGCCAGCATCCTCCCCGGGAGCGAAAGCACAGATACGCAGTATTTT.

This chain connects TRBV29-1 to TRBJ2-1; the match to TRBD2 covers 8 bases. The V gene's germline CDR1 is SQVTM and CDR2 ANQGSEA. CDR3 length: 18 amino acids. V was clipped by 2 bases and J by 0 bases; unmatched bases: 12. The CDR3: CSVETRLARIYSYNEQFF. The CDR3 nucleotides are TGCAGCGTTGAAACACGACTAGCGAGAATTTACTCCTACAATGAGCAGTTCTTC.

This chain joins TRBV11-2 and TRBJ1-2; a weak D match, TRBD1 (6 bases). This CDR3 contains 15 residues. The V and J ends lost 3 bases and 9 bases respectively, with 20 bases between them. Germline V lookup: CDR1 SGHAT, CDR2 FQNNGV. The CDR3 DNA follows: TGTGCCAGCAGCTTCGACAACCCGGGACATAGGAGCTACACCTTC. Its translation is CASSFDNPGHRSYTF.

This rearrangement joins TRBV19 to TRBJ1-5; TRBD1 is a possible D gene (6 bases). Germline lookup yields CDR1 LNHDA and CDR2 SQIVND (reference sequence). Trimming took 5 bases from V and 5 from J, leaving 10 bases between them. This CDR3 contains 13 residues. The CDR3 sequence: CASSPDRYQPQHF. CDR3 coding DNA: TGTGCCAGTAGTCCCGACAGGTATCAGCCCCAGCATTTT.

This chain uses TRBV5-1 with TRBJ1-3, with 7 bases identical to TRBD1. After removal of 0 bases from V and 4 bases from J, the junction contained 4 bases not matched to a gene. CDR1 SGHRS and CDR2 YFSETQ come from the germline V gene. CDR3 length equals 15 residues. CDR3 sequence (DNA): TGCGCCAGCAGCTTGGGACAGGGATTAGGAAACACCATATATTTT. Amino acids: CASSLGQGLGNTIYF.

J is TRBJ2-3 and V is TRBV15, with D possibly matching TRBD2 (5 bases). V was pared by 9 bases and J by 3 bases, with 19 bases between. The CDR3 sequence is 15 residues long. CDR1 and CDR2 (germline): LNHNV, YYDKDF (reference sequence). CDR3 residues: CATAARSLRTDTQYF. CDR3 nucleotides: TGTGCCACAGCGGCCAGGAGTCTAAGGACAGATACGCAGTATTTT.

As DNA, the CDR3 is TGTGCCAGCAGTTTCCGACTAGCGGGGGGGACCGCGGAGACCCAGTACTTC. Translating gives CASSFRLAGGTAETQYF. The chain joins TRBV27 to TRBJ2-5; 14 nucleotides align to TRBD2. This CDR3 is built from 17 residues. Germline CDR1 reads MNHEY; CDR2 reads SMNVEV (reference sequence). Trimming took 3 bases from V and 5 from J; bases not matched to a gene: 8.

This clone appeared a few times. The CDR3 nucleotides are TGCGCCAGCAGTGAACAGGGGGGGTACATTCAGTACTTC. It translates to CASSEQGGYIQYF. The V and J genes are TRBV10-2 and TRBJ2-4; possibly TRBD1 for D (8 bases). The CDR3 has 13 residues. V lost 3 bases and J lost 8, with 11 bases in between. Germline CDR1 WSHSY, CDR2 SAAADI.

The V and J genes are TRBV30 and TRBJ2-2; 7 bases are shared with TRBD2. Germline loops: CDR1 GTSNPN, CDR2 SVGIG (reference sequence). V dropped 2 bases and J dropped 5; count of bases not matched to a gene: 2. CDR3 length: 13 residues. DNA for the CDR3: TGTGCCTGGAGTCCGGGGGGAACCGGGGAGCTGTTTTTT. This gives the protein CAWSPGGTGELFF.

This clone occurred once. The gene calls are TRBV19 and TRBJ2-7, with 8 bases aligning to TRBD1. Germline CDR1 reads LNHDA; CDR2 reads SQIVND (reference sequence). This CDR3 region has 14 residues. The V and J ends lost 5 bases and 2 bases, in that order; junction bases with no gene match: 5. CDR3 sequence (DNA): TGTGCCAGTAGTCCCCAGGACAGGGCCTACGAGCAGTACTTC. Translated: CASSPQDRAYEQYF.

The CDR3 region has the DNA TGCAGCGTTGAGGAGGGGGCGCGGGTTACTGAAGCTTTCTTT. Translated, it gives CSVEEGARVTEAFF. This chain links TRBV29-1 with TRBJ1-1, with 7 bases that match TRBD1. Germline V gives CDR1 SQVTM, CDR2 ANQGSEA. V dropped 3 bases and J dropped 5; count of bases not matched to a gene: 9. This CDR3 is 14 amino acids long.

V gene TRBV5-4 combines with J gene TRBJ2-3, with 16 bases aligning to TRBD2. The CDR3 has 18 amino acids. The trim removed 4 bases at V and 3 bases at J, leaving 8 bases unmatched. Germline values: CDR1 SGHNT, CDR2 YYREEE (reference sequence). CDR3 protein: CASSRGLAGGSGTDTQYF. As DNA, the CDR3 is TGTGCCAGCAGCCGGGGACTAGCGGGGGGGAGCGGAACAGATACGCAGTATTTT.